The 32 T cell receptor beta chains given below trace back to one sample, sequenced in a study of human T cells and chemical hapten exposure. TCRdb ran MiXCR on the RACE reads and lists one entry per CDR3 protein. The sample lists about 340,000 distinct CDR3 sequences, roughly 6.9% occurring once. As for time point: patch test 1, 2 weeks after DPC sensitization. The treatment denotes: therapeutic diphenylcyclopropenone sensitization with weekly scalp DPC. Sequences were derived from whole blood, sampled in connection with sensitization to the hapten diphenylcyclopropenone (DPC). All receptors derive from a young woman with alopecia areata. Some clones in this sample may be carry-over from other donors' samples.

The chain carries TRBV14 and TRBJ1-1; no clear D. CDR1 and CDR2 from the germline V gene are SGHDN and FVKESK. The CDR3 length is 15 residues. Trimming left V 0 bases short and J 2 bases short, with 10 bases between. CDR3 nucleotides: TGTGCCAGCAGCCAAGAAGTACGGGAAAACACTGAAGCTTTCTTT. Translated: CASSQEVRENTEAFF.

This clonotype was recorded at least ten times. This rearrangement joins TRBV27 to TRBJ2-2, with TRBD2 identical over 13 bases. CDR3 length: 18 residues. Germline-derived CDR1 and CDR2 are MNHEY and SMNVEV (reference sequence). Trimming took 5 bases from V and 1 from J; bases not matched to a gene: 7. The CDR3 loop reads CASSPGLAGIQNTGELFF. Here the CDR3 DNA reads TGTGCCAGCAGTCCGGGACTAGCGGGGATCCAGAACACCGGGGAGCTGTTTTTT.

This clonotype was observed at least ten times. The chain has TRBV5-1 and TRBJ2-5; D is undetermined. The CDR3 is 12 residues long. V gave up 0 bases and J gave up 7 bases, with 7 bases separating them. CDR1 and CDR2 (germline): SGHRS, YFSETQ. The CDR3 is CASSLELGTQYF. CDR3 sequence (DNA): TGCGCCAGCAGCTTGGAATTAGGGACCCAGTACTTC.

This clonotype was picked up many times. The J gene is TRBJ2-2, the V gene TRBV3-1; D may be TRBD2 (5 bases). From germline, CDR1 is LGHDT and CDR2 YNNKEL (reference sequence). Trimming left V 2 bases short and J 6 bases short, with 10 bases between. This CDR3 region has 14 residues. The CDR3, as DNA: TGTGCCAGCAGCCAATACAACGGGGCCGGGGAGCTGTTTTTT. Its protein product is CASSQYNGAGELFF.

This clonotype has at least ten counts. The rearrangement joins TRBV11-1 to TRBJ2-3, with D possibly matching TRBD2 (6 bases). CDR3 size: 14 residues. Trimming took off 5 bases at V and 3 bases at J, with 12 bases between the two ends. Germline CDR1 is SGHAT and CDR2 is FQDESV (reference sequence). CDR3 in amino acids: CASSRDSLTDTQYF. As DNA, the CDR3 is TGTGCCAGCAGCCGGGACTCCCTGACAGATACGCAGTATTTT.

This clonotype was counted ten times or more. V usage is TRBV20-1 and J usage is TRBJ1-1; TRBD1 is a possible D gene (5 bases). The CDR3 has 14 amino acids. Germline loops: CDR1 DFQATT, CDR2 SNEGSKA (reference sequence). Trimming stripped 1 base from V and 6 bases from J, with 15 bases between. The CDR3 here is CSARGEAGGSEAFF. The CDR3 DNA is TGCAGTGCTAGAGGTGAGGCTGGGGGATCTGAAGCTTTCTTT.

This clonotype has a count of ten or more. V usage is TRBV12-3 or TRBV12-4 and J usage is TRBJ1-5; TRBD1 matches 8 bases. The CDR3 spans 15 residues. The V segment lost 5 bases and the J segment 3 bases; nucleotides outside the gene matches: 6. Here the CDR3 DNA reads TGTGCCAGCAGTCCAGGGACAGGCCCCAATCAGCCCCAGCATTTT. Protein: CASSPGTGPNQPQHF.

J is TRBJ1-2 and V is TRBV9, with D possibly matching TRBD1 (5 bases). CDR1 is SGDLS, CDR2 YYNGEE, per germline. The CDR3 totals 12 residues. The V gene lost 6 bases and the J gene lost 6 bases, with 12 bases spanning the gap. The CDR3 DNA sequence: TGTGCCAGCACCGACGGGGGAAATGGCTACACCTTC. Its protein product is CASTDGGNGYTF.

This clonotype was recorded a few times. This rearrangement joins TRBV12-3 or TRBV12-4 to TRBJ2-7; the D is unclear. V lost 6 bases and J 0 bases, leaving 9 bases between the germline ends. CDR3 length equals 13 residues. DNA for the CDR3: TGTGCCAGCAGGCCCGACAACTCCTACGAGCAGTACTTC. Protein product: CASRPDNSYEQYF.

This clonotype was seen only a few times. This rearrangement joins TRBV20-1 to TRBJ2-5, with D perhaps TRBD2 (6 bases). V was clipped by 5 bases and J by 0 bases, with 13 bases between them. The CDR3 is made up of 14 amino acids. Germline lookup yields CDR1 DFQATT and CDR2 SNEGSKA (reference sequence). CDR3 residues: CSALGTGNQETQYF. The CDR3 DNA sequence: TGCAGTGCTCTCGGGACTGGTAACCAAGAGACCCAGTACTTC.

The table lists this clonotype with a few counts. This chain connects TRBV7-2 to TRBJ1-1; D is uncertain. The CDR3 is made up of 13 amino acids. Between the trimmed V and J ends, which lost 3 bases and 5 bases, there was a span of 10 bases. CDR1 is SGHTA, CDR2 FQGNSA, per germline. The CDR3 spells CASSFNLGTEAFF. The CDR3 nucleotides read TGTGCCAGCAGCTTCAACCTGGGAACTGAAGCTTTCTTT.

This clonotype was seen many times. The chain recombines TRBV7-2 with TRBJ2-3; D is uncertain. The CDR3 is 14 amino acids. Germline V gene data show CDR1 as SGHTA and CDR2 as FQGNSA. V was trimmed by 2 bases and J by 2 bases, leaving 8 bases between them. In nucleotides, the CDR3 is TGTGCCAGCAGCTTAACACAGAACACAGATACGCAGTATTTT. Translated, it gives CASSLTQNTDTQYF.

This chain connects TRBV10-3 to TRBJ2-3; a possible D gene is TRBD2 (5 bases). V shed 0 bases and J shed 3 bases, with 7 bases lying between them. The CDR3 loop spans 14 amino acids. Germline V gene lookup returns CDR1 ENHRY and CDR2 SYGVKD. CDR3 protein: CAISESTRTDTQYF. CDR3 sequence (DNA): TGTGCCATCAGTGAGTCTACTAGAACAGATACGCAGTATTTT.

The chain joins TRBV5-1 to TRBJ1-5, with D possibly being TRBD1 (5 bases). The CDR3 length is 16 residues. Germline V gene lookup returns CDR1 SGHRS and CDR2 YFSETQ. V was pared by 1 base and J by 0 bases, with 11 bases between. The CDR3 region has the DNA TGCGCCAGCAGCTTGCGGCCTGACAGTAGCAATCAGCCCCAGCATTTT. Its protein product is CASSLRPDSSNQPQHF.

This clonotype was counted at least ten times. Here the CDR3 DNA reads TGCAGTGTTGCCAGGGGGGAAAAACTGTTTTTT. Protein product: CSVARGEKLFF. This sequence joins TRBV20-1 and TRBJ1-4; 7 bases are a match to TRBD1. After removal of 7 bases from V and 8 bases from J, the junction contained 4 bases not matched to a gene. The CDR3 length is 11 residues. Germline lookup yields CDR1 DFQATT and CDR2 SNEGSKA (reference sequence).

The rearrangement links TRBV4-2 to TRBJ2-4, with D perhaps TRBD1 (6 bases). Trimming took 0 bases from V and 7 from J, leaving 10 bases between them. Per the germline V gene, CDR1 is LGHNA and CDR2 is YNFKEQ. This CDR3 contains 14 residues. The CDR3 protein is CASSQDSGGNIQYF. The CDR3 bases are TGTGCCAGCAGCCAAGATTCTGGGGGCAACATTCAGTACTTC.

This clonotype was counted a few times. The chain joins TRBV20-1 to TRBJ1-1; 9 bases line up with TRBD1. The CDR3 is made up of 14 amino acids. Germline assignment: CDR1 DFQATT and CDR2 SNEGSKA (reference sequence). The V gene end was trimmed by 0 bases and the J gene end by 5 bases; junction bases not matched to a gene: 4. The CDR3 spells CSARDRGTGTEAFF. The CDR3 DNA follows: TGCAGTGCTAGAGATCGAGGGACAGGGACTGAAGCTTTCTTT.

This clonotype showed up many times. The chain couples TRBV4-3 to TRBJ2-7; the D gene could be TRBD1 or TRBD2 (5 bases each). The CDR3 covers 15 residues. Germline CDR1 is LGHNA and CDR2 is YSLEER. V lost 1 base, J lost 0 bases, and 10 bases lay in between. CDR3 protein: CASSQAKGPSYEQYF. CDR3 DNA sequence: TGCGCCAGCAGCCAAGCGAAGGGACCCTCCTACGAGCAGTACTTC.

The gene calls are TRBV15 and TRBJ1-1, with D unresolved. The CDR3 totals 13 residues. Trimming removed 4 bases from V and 4 bases from J, with 10 bases in between. CDR1 and CDR2 (germline): LNHNV, YYDKDF (reference sequence). The CDR3, as DNA: TGTGCCACCAGCAAGGCGGTGAGCACTGAAGCTTTCTTT. Protein product: CATSKAVSTEAFF.

The chain couples TRBV28 to TRBJ1-4, with 8 bases fitting TRBD1. The CDR3 totals 17 residues. J lost 2 bases, V lost 4 bases, and 9 bases had no gene match. Germline lookup yields CDR1 MDHEN and CDR2 SYDVKM. For the CDR3, the DNA is TGTGCCAGCAGTTGGAGATGGACAGGGTCTACTAATGAAAAACTGTTTTTT. It codes for CASSWRWTGSTNEKLFF.

This clonotype occurred many times. The chain employs TRBV12-3 or TRBV12-4 and TRBJ1-1, with D unresolved. Trimming left V 7 bases short and J 5 bases short, with 14 bases between. The CDR3 is 13 residues long. This CDR3 reads CASTQREGTEAFF. CDR3 coding DNA: TGTGCCAGCACCCAAAGGGAGGGAACTGAAGCTTTCTTT.

CDR3 coding DNA: TGTGCCAGCAGTTTCAGGGGGTCCTATAATTCACCCCTCCACTTT. Amino acids: CASSFRGSYNSPLHF. The chain recombines TRBV12-3 or TRBV12-4 with TRBJ1-6; 7 positions agree with TRBD1. V trimming: 3 bases; J trimming: 1 base; junction bases outside the gene matches: 0. There are 15 residues in the CDR3.

CDR3 protein: CSANRGLEEKLFF. The CDR3 nucleotides are TGCAGTGCTAACAGGGGGCTTGAGGAAAAACTGTTTTTT. This chain uses TRBV20-1 with TRBJ1-4, with TRBD1 identical over 9 bases. Germline V gives CDR1 DFQATT, CDR2 SNEGSKA (reference sequence). The ends lost 4 bases at V and 8 bases at J; junction bases unmatched: 5. This CDR3 contains 13 residues.

The chain uses TRBV27 and TRBJ2-3; D could derive from TRBD1 or TRBD2 (5 bases each). From germline, CDR1 is MNHEY and CDR2 SMNVEV (reference sequence). Trimming left V 5 bases short and J 6 bases short, with 18 bases between. This CDR3 is 15 amino acids long. This CDR3 reads CASSTGTNFRDTQYF. CDR3 sequence (DNA): TGTGCCAGCAGTACCGGGACCAACTTTCGCGATACGCAGTATTTT.

This clonotype was seen a few times. This sequence joins TRBV29-1 and TRBJ2-2; 8 bases align to TRBD1. The CDR3 extends over 16 amino acids. Trimming took 3 bases from V and 3 from J; bases not matched to a gene: 9. Looked up from germline, CDR1 is SQVTM and CDR2 is ANQGSEA. CDR3 residues: CSVESTGQAYTGELFF. CDR3 coding DNA: TGCAGCGTTGAGAGTACGGGACAGGCGTACACCGGGGAGCTGTTTTTT.

In this sample, this clonotype turned up many times. The chain carries TRBV7-2 and TRBJ1-1; no clear D. Trimming removed 4 bases from V and 1 base from J, with 4 bases in between. CDR1 is SGHTA, CDR2 FQGNSA, per germline. The CDR3 loop spans 12 amino acids. The CDR3: CASSWGNTEAFF. The CDR3 DNA is TGTGCCAGCAGCTGGGGGAACACTGAAGCTTTCTTT.

The chain joins TRBV7-3 to TRBJ2-1; 7 nucleotides agree with TRBD2. The germline V gene has CDR1 SGHTA and CDR2 FQGTGA. This CDR3 is 17 amino acids long. The V gene end was trimmed by 5 bases and the J gene end by 9 bases; junction bases not matched to a gene: 19. The CDR3 is CASSRSPISGAGGEQFF. CDR3 DNA sequence: TGTGCCAGCAGCCGATCACCAATAAGCGGGGCCGGGGGTGAGCAGTTCTTC.

V usage is TRBV29-1 and J usage is TRBJ2-7, with D unresolved. The CDR3 covers 10 residues. The germline V and J ends were trimmed by 0 bases and 5 bases, with 2 bases remaining between them. The germline V gene encodes CDR1 SQVTM and CDR2 ANQGSEA. The CDR3 region has the DNA TGCAGCGTTGAAGACAACGAGCAGTACTTC. It translates to CSVEDNEQYF.

This clonotype was found a few times. V gene TRBV28 combines with J gene TRBJ2-7, with 8 positions matching TRBD1. The CDR3 spans 14 residues. Germline V gives CDR1 MDHEN, CDR2 SYDVKM. V shed 2 bases, J shed 8 bases, and the junction held 8 bases outside the gene matches. CDR3 sequence: CASSLMQGANKQYF. The CDR3 DNA reads as TGTGCCAGCAGTTTAATGCAGGGGGCAAATAAGCAGTACTTC.

The gene calls are TRBV7-6 and TRBJ2-3; no clear D. Germline V CDR1 and CDR2: SGHVS, FNYEAQ. The CDR3 has 15 amino acids. The V end lost 4 bases, the J end lost 2 bases, and 13 bases lay between the germline ends. The CDR3 is CASSSSVDHTDTQYF. The CDR3 DNA sequence: TGTGCCAGCAGCTCCTCAGTCGACCACACAGATACGCAGTATTTT.

The CDR3 DNA sequence: TGTGCCAGCAGTTTTCCGCGGGGTGGGTCAACTGAAGCTTTCTTT. Translated: CASSFPRGGSTEAFF. The rearrangement uses TRBV28 and TRBJ1-1; D call uncertain. Germline V gene data show CDR1 as MDHEN and CDR2 as SYDVKM. The CDR3 contains 15 residues. Trimming stripped 3 bases from V and 5 bases from J, with 16 bases between. The full variable domain, with the rest looked up from reference TRBV28 and TRBJ1-1, is DVKVTQSSRYLVKRTGEKVFLECVQDMDHENMFWYRQDPGLGLRLIYFSYDVKMKEKGDIPEGYSVSREKKERFSLILESASTNQTSMYLCASSFPRGGSTEAFFGQGTRLTVV.

There are many counts of this clonotype. This chain links TRBV6-5 with TRBJ1-2, with D possibly being TRBD1 (5 bases). Germline CDR1 and CDR2: MNHEY and SVGAGI. The CDR3 is 13 residues long. Trimming stripped 6 bases from V and 8 bases from J, with 16 bases between. As DNA, the CDR3 is TGTGCCAGCAGCTCTTTGAGAAGGGGAGGCTACACCTTC. Encoded protein: CASSSLRRGGYTF.